A single count supports the clone carrying this T cell receptor beta chain. Its antigen remains unidentified. The CDR3 length is 14 residues. The ends were cut back, 4 bases at V and 4 bases at J, with 13 bases in the middle. The data were obtained in a study of T cell repertoires in cytomegalovirus infection. Study-level background: Newly reported HLA-C-restricted and thoroughly characterized HLA-B-restricted CMV epitopes were employed.

TCRdb itself ran the reads through MiXCR, one entry per CDR3 protein. This table holds hundreds of thousands of distinct CDR3 sequences, around 32% found once. The receptor's source is a human donor in good health (CMV status not recorded). Some clones in this sample may be carry-over from other donors' samples. The sequences come from cultured PBMCs, collected from culture after CMV antigen stimulation. The chain combines TRBV12-3 or TRBV12-4 with TRBJ1-2; no reliable D call. CDR3 sequence (DNA): TGTGCCAGCAGTTCGCTGGGCACACCCTATGGCTACACCTTC. Its protein product is CASSSLGTPYGYTF.